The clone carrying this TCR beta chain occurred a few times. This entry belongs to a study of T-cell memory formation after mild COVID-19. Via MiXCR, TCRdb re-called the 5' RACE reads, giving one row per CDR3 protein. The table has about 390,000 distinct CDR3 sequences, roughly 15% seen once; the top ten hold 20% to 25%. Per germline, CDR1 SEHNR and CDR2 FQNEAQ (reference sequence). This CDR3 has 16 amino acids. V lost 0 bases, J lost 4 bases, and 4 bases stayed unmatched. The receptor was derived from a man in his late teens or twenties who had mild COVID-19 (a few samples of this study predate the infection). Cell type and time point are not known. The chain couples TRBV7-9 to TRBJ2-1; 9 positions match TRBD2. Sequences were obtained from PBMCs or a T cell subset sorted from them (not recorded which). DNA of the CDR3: TGTGCCAGCAGCTTAGCGCCTAGCGGGGTGTACAATGAGCAGTTCTTC. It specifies CASSLAPSGVYNEQFF. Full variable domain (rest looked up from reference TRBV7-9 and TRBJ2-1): DTGVSQNPRHKITKRGQNVTFRCDPISEHNRLYWYRQTLGQGPEFLTYFQNEAQLEKSRLLSDRFSAERPKGSFSTLEIQRTEQGDSAMYLCASSLAPSGVYNEQFFGPGTRLTVL.